Listed below are T cell receptor beta chains from one sample, sequenced in a study of blood T cell repertoires in COVID-19. TCRdb's copy holds only in-frame clones and misses some; the assay was immunoSEQ multiplex PCR. The profile shows about 41,000 clones, 65% to 85% of them singletons. The sequencing sample was made of peripheral blood. The receptors here all came from a woman older than 75 with active or convalescent COVID-19. Both conserved end residues are trimmed from each CDR3.

j_call,v_call,cdr3_aa
TRBJ1-5,TRBV2,ASSVDTGYSNQPQH
TRBJ2-1,TRBV9,ASSSRQIAGSYNEQF
TRBJ2-7,TRBV3-1/TRBV3-2,ASSHLTSGGSYEQY
TRBJ1-2,TRBV7-2,ASSLGRAGGYT
TRBJ2-7,TRBV5-1,ASSLRGDSYEQY
TRBJ1-2,TRBV7-2,ASSLDEGNYGYT
TRBJ2-7,TRBV7-2,ASSLGPGRYEQY
TRBJ2-1,TRBV10-3,AISDSGQVWNEQF
TRBJ1-6,TRBV19,ASSISGQTSNSPLH
TRBJ1-2,TRBV5-5,ASSLLPTGHYGYT
TRBJ2-7,TRBV18,ASSPAGSSYEQY
TRBJ1-2,TRBV19,ASSADPGTDYGYT
TRBJ1-2,TRBV9,ASSPVGGASYGYT
TRBJ2-1,TRBV28,ASGGGPFTSYNEQF
TRBJ2-5,TRBV28,ASSWKGGRAQETQY
TRBJ1-1,TRBV5-1,ASSSVTGNTEAF
TRBJ2-5,TRBV21-1,ASSGAETFQETQY
TRBJ2-1,TRBV6-5,ASSYSYGSGNEQF
TRBJ2-3,TRBV28,ASSFPASGISDTQY
TRBJ1-3,TRBV7-4,ASSQIQGNSGNTIY
TRBJ2-4,TRBV19,ASSDSGRLIAKNIQY
TRBJ2-3,TRBV4-1,ASSQDPGLAGGGTDTQY
TRBJ1-1,TRBV2,ASSETGEHTEAF
TRBJ2-7,TRBV24-1,ATSLGGLAGEQY
TRBJ1-6,TRBV30,AWTQGAQGNSPLH
TRBJ1-4,TRBV5-4,ASSLDQGEEKLF
TRBJ1-5,TRBV6-5,ASRRDSNQPQH
TRBJ1-2,TRBV11-2,ASSPDSTYGYT
TRBJ2-7,TRBV7-9,ASSPLSYEQY
TRBJ1-2,TRBV5-8,ASSRNSFLYGYT
TRBJ2-3,TRBV7-6,ASSFRVGSTDTQY
TRBJ2-1,TRBV27,ASSLGGGAYNEQF
TRBJ2-1,TRBV23-1,ASSQGASYNEQF
TRBJ2-6,TRBV7-9,ASSPWTAGANVLT
TRBJ2-2,TRBV6-2/TRBV6-3,ASSYSRTGELF
TRBJ1-1,TRBV5-1,ASSLGQGATEAF
TRBJ2-1,TRBV7-2,ASSPGGLAGDEQF
TRBJ2-5,TRBV9,ASSVAETQY
TRBJ1-1,TRBV6-4,ASSDPVRGGTEAF
TRBJ2-1,TRBV5-1,ASSLTGDLEQF
TRBJ1-4,TRBV30,AWGGQGKNEKLF
TRBJ1-2,TRBV28,ASSLPDRGYGYT
TRBJ1-2,TRBV4-3,ASSQFAGGQGKGYGYT
TRBJ2-6,TRBV10-3,AIGSGTAGANVLT
TRBJ2-1,TRBV18,ATSSLGTGEQF
TRBJ2-5,TRBV29-1,SVSSGSVRETQY
TRBJ2-7,TRBV18,ASSPTGGDEQY
TRBJ1-1,TRBV28,ASSFEGGGGRRAF
TRBJ1-4,TRBV28,ASSKSFNEKLF
TRBJ1-5,TRBV29-1,SAYTGGNQPQH
TRBJ2-5,TRBV7-9,ASSDGRVETQY
TRBJ2-1,TRBV6-4,ASSWTSGSYNEQF
TRBJ1-2,TRBV3-1/TRBV3-2,ASSPSRGGYT
TRBJ2-1,TRBV19,ASSIGLAGSNEQF
TRBJ1-3,TRBV7-6,ASSLVGGQTSGNTIY
TRBJ2-1,TRBV29-1,SVGGTSVHEQF
TRBJ1-5,TRBV2,ASSAERDNQPQH
TRBJ1-1,TRBV30,ARGGPEAF
TRBJ2-1,TRBV27,ASSLQGGWVF
TRBJ1-1,TRBV28,ASSPTGGLMNTEAF